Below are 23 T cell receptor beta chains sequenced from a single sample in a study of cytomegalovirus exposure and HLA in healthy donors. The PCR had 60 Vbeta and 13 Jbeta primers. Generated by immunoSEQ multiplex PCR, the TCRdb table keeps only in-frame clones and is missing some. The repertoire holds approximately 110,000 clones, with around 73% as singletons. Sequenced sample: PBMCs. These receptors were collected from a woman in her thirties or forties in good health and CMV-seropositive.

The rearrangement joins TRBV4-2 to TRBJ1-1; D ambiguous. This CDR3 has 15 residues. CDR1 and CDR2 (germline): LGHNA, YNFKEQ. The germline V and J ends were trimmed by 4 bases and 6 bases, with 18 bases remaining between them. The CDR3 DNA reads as TGTGCCAGCAGCCCGCTTAGCTTCGGTCGGTCTGAAGCTTTCTTT. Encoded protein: CASSPLSFGRSEAFF.

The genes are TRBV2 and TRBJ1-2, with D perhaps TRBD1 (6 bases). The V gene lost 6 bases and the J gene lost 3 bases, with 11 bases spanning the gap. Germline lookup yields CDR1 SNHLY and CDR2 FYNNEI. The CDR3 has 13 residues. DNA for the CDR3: TGTGCCAGCAGCAGGACAGAAGACTATGGCTACACCTTC. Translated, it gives CASSRTEDYGYTF.

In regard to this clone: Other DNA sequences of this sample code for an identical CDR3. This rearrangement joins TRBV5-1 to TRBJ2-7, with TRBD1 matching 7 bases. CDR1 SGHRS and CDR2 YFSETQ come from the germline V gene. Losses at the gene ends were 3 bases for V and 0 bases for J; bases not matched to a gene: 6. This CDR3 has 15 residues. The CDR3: CASSSRGQSSYEQYF. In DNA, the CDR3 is TGCGCCAGCAGCTCCCGGGGACAGAGCTCCTACGAGCAGTACTTC.

The CDR3 region has the DNA TGTGCCAGCAGCATCGGGACTAGCCCACGGGATGAGCAGTTCTTC. This codes for CASSIGTSPRDEQFF. The genes are TRBV7-3 and TRBJ2-1, with 9 bases matching TRBD2. Losses at the gene ends were 5 bases for V and 8 bases for J; bases not matched to a gene: 10. The CDR3 extends over 15 amino acids. Germline CDR1 SGHTA, CDR2 FQGTGA.

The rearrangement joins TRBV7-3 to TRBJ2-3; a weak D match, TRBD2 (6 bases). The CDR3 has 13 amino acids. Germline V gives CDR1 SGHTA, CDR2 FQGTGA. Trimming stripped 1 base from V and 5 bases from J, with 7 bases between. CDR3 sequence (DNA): TGTGCCAGCAGCTTAAACGGGGGAGATACGCAGTATTTT. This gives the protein CASSLNGGDTQYF. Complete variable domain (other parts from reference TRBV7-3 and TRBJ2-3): GAGVSQTPSNKVTEKGKYVELRCDPISGHTALYWYRQSLGQGPEFLIYFQGTGAADDSGLPNDRFFAVRPEGSVSTLKIQRTERGDSAVYLCASSLNGGDTQYFGPGTRLTVL.

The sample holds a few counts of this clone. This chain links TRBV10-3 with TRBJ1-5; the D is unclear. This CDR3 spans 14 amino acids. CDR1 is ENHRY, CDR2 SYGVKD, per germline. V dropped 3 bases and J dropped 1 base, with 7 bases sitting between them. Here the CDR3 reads CAISELVSNQPQHF. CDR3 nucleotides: TGTGCCATCAGTGAACTGGTGAGCAATCAGCCCCAGCATTTT.

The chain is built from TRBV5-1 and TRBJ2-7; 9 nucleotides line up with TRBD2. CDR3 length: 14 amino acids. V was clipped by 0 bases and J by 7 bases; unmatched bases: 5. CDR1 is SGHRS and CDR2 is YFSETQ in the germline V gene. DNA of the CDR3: TGCGCCAGCAGCTTGGGAGGGACTAGCCGGGAGCAGTACTTC. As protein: CASSLGGTSREQYF.

The CDR3 nucleotides read TGCGCCAGCAGCCATCAGACAGGGGGCGACTCACCCCTCCACTTT. It translates to CASSHQTGGDSPLHF. The chain recombines TRBV4-3 with TRBJ1-6, with 10 bases lining up with TRBD1. V shed 3 bases, J shed 10 bases, and the junction held 6 bases outside the gene matches. Germline lookup yields CDR1 LGHNA and CDR2 YSLEER. The CDR3 runs to 15 residues.

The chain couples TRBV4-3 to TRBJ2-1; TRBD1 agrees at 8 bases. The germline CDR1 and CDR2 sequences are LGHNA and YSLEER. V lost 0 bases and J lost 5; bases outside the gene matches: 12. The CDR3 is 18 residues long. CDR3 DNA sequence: TGCGCCAGCAGCCAAGATCCCACAGGGGGTATCCCCAACAATGAGCAGTTCTTC. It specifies CASSQDPTGGIPNNEQFF.

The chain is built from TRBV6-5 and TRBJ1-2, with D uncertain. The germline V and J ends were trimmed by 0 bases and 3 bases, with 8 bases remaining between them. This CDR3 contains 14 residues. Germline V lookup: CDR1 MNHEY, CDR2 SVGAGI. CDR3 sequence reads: CASSYSIRDYGYTF. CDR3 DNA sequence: TGTGCCAGCAGTTACTCGATCCGGGACTATGGCTACACCTTC.

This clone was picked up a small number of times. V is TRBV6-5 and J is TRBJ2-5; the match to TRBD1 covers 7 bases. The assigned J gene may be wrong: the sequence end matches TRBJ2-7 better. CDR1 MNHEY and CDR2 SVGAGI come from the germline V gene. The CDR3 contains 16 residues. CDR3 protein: CASSYSGRGSSYEQYF. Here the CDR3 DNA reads TGTGCCAGCAGTTACTCGGGCAGGGGGTCCTCCTACGAGCAGTACTTC.

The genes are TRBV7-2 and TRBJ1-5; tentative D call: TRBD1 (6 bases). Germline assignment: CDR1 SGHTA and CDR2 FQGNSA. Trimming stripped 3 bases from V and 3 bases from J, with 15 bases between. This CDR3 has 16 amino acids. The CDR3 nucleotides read TGTGCCAGCAGCTTGAGCAGGGGCCACCCCAATCAGCCCCAGCATTTT. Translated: CASSLSRGHPNQPQHF.

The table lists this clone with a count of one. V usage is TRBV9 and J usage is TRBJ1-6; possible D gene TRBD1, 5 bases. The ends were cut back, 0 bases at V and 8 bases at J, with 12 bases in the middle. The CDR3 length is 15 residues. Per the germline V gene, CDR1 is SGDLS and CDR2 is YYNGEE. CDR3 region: CASSVEGTLYSPLHF. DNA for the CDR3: TGTGCCAGCAGCGTAGAGGGGACTCTCTATTCACCCCTCCACTTT.

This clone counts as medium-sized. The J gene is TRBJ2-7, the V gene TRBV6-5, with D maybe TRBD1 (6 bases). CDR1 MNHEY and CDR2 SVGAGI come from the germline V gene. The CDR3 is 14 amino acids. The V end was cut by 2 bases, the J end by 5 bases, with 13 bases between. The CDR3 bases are TGTGCCAGCAGTTACACACAGGGCTTGGACGAGCAGTACTTC. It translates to CASSYTQGLDEQYF.

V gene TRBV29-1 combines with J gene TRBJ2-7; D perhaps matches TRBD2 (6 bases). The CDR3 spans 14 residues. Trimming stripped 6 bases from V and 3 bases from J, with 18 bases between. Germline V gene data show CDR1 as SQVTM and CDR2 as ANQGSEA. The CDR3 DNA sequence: TGCAGCGTAGAGGCAGCTGGGGGGAACTACGAGCAGTACTTC. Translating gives CSVEAAGGNYEQYF.

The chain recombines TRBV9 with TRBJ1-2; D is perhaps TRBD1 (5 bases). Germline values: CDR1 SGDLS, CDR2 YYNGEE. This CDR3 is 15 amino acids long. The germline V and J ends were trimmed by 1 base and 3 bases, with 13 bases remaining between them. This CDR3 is CASSVSAGPYYGYTF. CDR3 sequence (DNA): TGTGCCAGCAGCGTATCGGCGGGACCGTACTATGGCTACACCTTC.

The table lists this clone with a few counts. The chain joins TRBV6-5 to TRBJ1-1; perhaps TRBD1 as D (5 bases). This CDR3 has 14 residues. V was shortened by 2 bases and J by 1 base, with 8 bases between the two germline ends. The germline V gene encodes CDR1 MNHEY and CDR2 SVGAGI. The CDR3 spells CASSYQGSNTEAFF. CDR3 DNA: TGTGCCAGCAGTTACCAGGGTTCGAACACTGAAGCTTTCTTT.

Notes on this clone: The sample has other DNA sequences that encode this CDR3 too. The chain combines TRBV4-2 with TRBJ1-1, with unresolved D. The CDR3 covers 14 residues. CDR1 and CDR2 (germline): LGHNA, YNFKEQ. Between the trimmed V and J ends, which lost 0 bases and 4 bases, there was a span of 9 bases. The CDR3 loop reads CASSQERVGTEAFF. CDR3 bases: TGTGCCAGCAGCCAAGAGAGGGTGGGCACTGAAGCTTTCTTT.

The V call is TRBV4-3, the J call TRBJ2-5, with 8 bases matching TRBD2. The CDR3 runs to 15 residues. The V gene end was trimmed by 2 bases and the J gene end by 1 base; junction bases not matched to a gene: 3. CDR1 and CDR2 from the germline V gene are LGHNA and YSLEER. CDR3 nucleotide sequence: TGCGCCAGCAGCCAATCGGGGGGGGTCCAAGAGACCCAGTACTTC. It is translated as CASSQSGGVQETQYF.

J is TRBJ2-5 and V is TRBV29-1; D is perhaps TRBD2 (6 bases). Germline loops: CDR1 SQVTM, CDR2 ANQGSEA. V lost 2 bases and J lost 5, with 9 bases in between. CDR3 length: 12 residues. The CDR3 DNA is TGCAGCGTTGAACTAAGCGGGGAGACCCAGTACTTC. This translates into CSVELSGETQYF.

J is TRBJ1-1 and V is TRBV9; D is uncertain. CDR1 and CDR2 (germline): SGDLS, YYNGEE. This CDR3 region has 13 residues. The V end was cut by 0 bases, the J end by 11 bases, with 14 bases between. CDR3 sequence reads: CASSVAQIGVAFF. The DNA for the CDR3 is TGTGCCAGCAGCGTAGCCCAGATAGGAGTTGCTTTCTTT.

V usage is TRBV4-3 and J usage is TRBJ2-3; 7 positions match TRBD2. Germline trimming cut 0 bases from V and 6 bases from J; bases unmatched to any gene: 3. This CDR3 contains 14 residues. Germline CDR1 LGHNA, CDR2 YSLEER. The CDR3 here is CASSQDWGGDTQYF. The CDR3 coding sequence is TGCGCCAGCAGCCAAGACTGGGGGGGGGATACGCAGTATTTT.

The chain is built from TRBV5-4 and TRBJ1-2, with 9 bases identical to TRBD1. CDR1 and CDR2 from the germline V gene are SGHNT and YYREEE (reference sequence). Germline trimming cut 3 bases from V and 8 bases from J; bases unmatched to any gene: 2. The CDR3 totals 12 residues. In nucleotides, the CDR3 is TGTGCCAGCAGCTGGGGACAGGGCGGCTACACCTTC. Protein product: CASSWGQGGYTF.